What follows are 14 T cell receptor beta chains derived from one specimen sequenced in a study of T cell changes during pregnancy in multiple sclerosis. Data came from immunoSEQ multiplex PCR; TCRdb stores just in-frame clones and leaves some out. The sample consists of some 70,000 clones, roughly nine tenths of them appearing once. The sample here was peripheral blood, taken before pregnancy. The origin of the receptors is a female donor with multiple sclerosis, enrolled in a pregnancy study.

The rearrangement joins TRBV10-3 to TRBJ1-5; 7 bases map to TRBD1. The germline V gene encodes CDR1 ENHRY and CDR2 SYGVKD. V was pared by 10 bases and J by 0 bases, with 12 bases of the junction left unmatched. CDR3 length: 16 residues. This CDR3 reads CASRDWDRTSNQPQHF. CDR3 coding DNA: TGTGCCAGCAGAGATTGGGACAGAACTAGCAATCAGCCCCAGCATTTT.

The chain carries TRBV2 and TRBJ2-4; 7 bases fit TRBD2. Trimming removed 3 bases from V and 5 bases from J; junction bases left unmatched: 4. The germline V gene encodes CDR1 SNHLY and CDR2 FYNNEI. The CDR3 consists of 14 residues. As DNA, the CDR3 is TGTGCCAGCAGTGAGGCGGGAGAGGAAAACATTCAGTACTTC. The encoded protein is CASSEAGEENIQYF.

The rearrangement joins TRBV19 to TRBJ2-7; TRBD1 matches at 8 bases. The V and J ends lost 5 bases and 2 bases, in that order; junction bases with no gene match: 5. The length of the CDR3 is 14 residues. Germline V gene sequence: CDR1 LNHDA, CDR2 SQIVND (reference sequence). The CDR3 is CASSLGTGPYEQYF. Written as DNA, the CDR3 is TGTGCCAGTAGTCTCGGGACAGGCCCCTACGAGCAGTACTTC. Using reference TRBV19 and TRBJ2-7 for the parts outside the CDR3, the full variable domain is DGGITQSPKYLFRKEGQNVTLSCEQNLNHDAMYWYRQDPGQGLRLIYYSQIVNDFQKGDIAEGYSVSREKKESFPLTVTSAQKNPTAFYLCASSLGTGPYEQYFGPGTRLTVT.

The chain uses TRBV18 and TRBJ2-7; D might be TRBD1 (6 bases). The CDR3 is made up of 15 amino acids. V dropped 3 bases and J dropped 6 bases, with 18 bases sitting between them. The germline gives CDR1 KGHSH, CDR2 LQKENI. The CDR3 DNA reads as TGTGCCAGCTCACCCTGGCAGGGGAGATCCCTCGAGCAGTACTTC. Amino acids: CASSPWQGRSLEQYF.

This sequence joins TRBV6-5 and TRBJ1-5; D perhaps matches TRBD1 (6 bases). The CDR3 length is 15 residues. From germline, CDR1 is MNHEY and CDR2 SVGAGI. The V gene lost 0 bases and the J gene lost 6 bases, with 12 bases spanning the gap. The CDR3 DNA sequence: TGTGCCAGCAGTTACTCTAGGACAGACGGTCAGCCCCAGCATTTT. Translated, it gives CASSYSRTDGQPQHF.

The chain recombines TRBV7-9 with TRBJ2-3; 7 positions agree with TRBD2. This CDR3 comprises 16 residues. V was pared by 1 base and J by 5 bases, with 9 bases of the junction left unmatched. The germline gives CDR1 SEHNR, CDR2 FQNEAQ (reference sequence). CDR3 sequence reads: CASSLVGAGDGDTQYF. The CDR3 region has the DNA TGTGCCAGCAGCTTAGTCGGCGCGGGAGATGGAGATACGCAGTATTTT.

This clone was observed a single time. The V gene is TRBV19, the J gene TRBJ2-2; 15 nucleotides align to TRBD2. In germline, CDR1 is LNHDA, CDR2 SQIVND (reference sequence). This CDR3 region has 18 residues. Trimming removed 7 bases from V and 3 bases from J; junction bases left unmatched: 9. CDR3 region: CASTNGLAGGLDTGELFF. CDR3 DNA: TGTGCCAGTACCAACGGACTAGCGGGAGGGCTCGACACCGGGGAGCTGTTTTTT.

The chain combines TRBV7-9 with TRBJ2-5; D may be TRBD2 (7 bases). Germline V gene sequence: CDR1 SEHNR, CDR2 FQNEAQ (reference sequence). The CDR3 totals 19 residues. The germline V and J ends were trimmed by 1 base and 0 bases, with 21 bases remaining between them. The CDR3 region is CASSLGAGGGARDQETQYF. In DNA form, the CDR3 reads TGTGCCAGCAGCTTAGGGGCAGGAGGGGGGGCCCGGGACCAAGAGACCCAGTACTTC.

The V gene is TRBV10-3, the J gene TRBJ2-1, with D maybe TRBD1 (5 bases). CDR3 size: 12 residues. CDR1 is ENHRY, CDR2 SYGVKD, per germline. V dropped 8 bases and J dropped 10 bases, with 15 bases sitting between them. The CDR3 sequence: CAISASPGEQFF. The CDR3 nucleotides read TGTGCCATCTCCGCCAGTCCAGGGGAGCAGTTCTTC.

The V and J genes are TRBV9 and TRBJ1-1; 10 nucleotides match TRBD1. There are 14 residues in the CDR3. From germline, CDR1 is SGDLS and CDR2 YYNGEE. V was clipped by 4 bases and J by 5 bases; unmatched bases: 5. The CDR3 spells CASSSGQGETEAFF. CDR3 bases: TGTGCCAGCAGCAGCGGACAGGGGGAAACTGAAGCTTTCTTT.

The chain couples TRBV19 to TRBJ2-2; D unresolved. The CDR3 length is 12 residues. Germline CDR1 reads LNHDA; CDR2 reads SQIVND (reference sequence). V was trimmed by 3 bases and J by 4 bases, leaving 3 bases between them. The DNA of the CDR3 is TGTGCCAGTAGTATCAGCACCGGGGAGCTGTTTTTT. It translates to CASSISTGELFF.

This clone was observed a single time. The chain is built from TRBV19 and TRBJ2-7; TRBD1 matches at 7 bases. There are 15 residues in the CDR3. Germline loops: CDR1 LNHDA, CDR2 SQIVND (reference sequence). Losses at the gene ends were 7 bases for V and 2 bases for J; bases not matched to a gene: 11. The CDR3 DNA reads TGTGCCAGTAAGGATAGGGGGCAGGGTCCCTACGAGCAGTACTTC. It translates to CASKDRGQGPYEQYF.

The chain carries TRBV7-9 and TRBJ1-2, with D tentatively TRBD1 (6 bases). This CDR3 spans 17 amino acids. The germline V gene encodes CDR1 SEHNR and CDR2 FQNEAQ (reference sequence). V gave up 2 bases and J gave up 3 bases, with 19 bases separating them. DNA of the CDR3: TGTGCCAGCAGCTTATTATGGGGGGGCGCGAAGGACTATGGCTACACCTTC. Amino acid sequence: CASSLLWGGAKDYGYTF.

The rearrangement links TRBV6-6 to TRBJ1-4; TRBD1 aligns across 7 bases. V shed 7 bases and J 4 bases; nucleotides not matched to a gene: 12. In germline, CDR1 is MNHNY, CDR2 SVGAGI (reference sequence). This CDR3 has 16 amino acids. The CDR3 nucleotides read TGTGCCAGCACCTTACTAGGGACAGCCAATAATGAAAAACTGTTTTTT. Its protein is CASTLLGTANNEKLFF.